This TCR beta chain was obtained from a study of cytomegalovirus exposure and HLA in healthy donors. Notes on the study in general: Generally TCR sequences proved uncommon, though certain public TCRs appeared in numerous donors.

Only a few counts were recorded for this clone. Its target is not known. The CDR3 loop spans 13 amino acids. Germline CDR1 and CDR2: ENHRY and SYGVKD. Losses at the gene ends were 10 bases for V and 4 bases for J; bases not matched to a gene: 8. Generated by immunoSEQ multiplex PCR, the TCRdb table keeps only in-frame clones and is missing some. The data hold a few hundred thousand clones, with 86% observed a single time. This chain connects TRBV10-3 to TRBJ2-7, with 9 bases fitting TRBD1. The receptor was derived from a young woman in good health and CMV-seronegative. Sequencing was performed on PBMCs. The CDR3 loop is CASHRDRAYEQYF. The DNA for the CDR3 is TGTGCCAGTCACCGGGACAGGGCGTACGAGCAGTACTTC.